This TCR beta chain comes out of a study of T-cell reconstitution after alpha-beta-depleted transplantation in children. A TCRbeta library incorporating unique molecular identifiers was prepared. In TCRdb, the PCR reads were re-called with MiXCR into one record per CDR3 protein. The sample yields about 980,000 distinct CDR3 sequences, about 29% seen once. There are a few counts of this clonotype. What it binds is unknown. Regarding the study as a whole: Diversity and T-cell counts at one year after transplant derived mostly from new T cells. There were some patients whose high TCRbeta diversity at day 60 came from surviving recipient T cells and thymic progenitors.

This CDR3 is built from 15 residues. V lost 5 bases and J 8 bases, leaving 19 bases between the germline ends. The origin of this receptor is a boy younger than two who had a stem cell transplant for SCID, so the T cells may come from the graft donor. Here the sequenced sample was PBMCs, mostly from graft donor cells, taken 360 days after TCRalphabeta/CD19-depleted stem cell transplant. The J gene is TRBJ2-1, the V gene TRBV12-3 or TRBV12-4; D might be TRBD2 (6 bases). CDR3: CASSGRLLRRHEQFF. CDR3 DNA sequence: TGTGCCAGCAGTGGGAGGCTACTGAGGAGGCATGAGCAGTTCTTC.